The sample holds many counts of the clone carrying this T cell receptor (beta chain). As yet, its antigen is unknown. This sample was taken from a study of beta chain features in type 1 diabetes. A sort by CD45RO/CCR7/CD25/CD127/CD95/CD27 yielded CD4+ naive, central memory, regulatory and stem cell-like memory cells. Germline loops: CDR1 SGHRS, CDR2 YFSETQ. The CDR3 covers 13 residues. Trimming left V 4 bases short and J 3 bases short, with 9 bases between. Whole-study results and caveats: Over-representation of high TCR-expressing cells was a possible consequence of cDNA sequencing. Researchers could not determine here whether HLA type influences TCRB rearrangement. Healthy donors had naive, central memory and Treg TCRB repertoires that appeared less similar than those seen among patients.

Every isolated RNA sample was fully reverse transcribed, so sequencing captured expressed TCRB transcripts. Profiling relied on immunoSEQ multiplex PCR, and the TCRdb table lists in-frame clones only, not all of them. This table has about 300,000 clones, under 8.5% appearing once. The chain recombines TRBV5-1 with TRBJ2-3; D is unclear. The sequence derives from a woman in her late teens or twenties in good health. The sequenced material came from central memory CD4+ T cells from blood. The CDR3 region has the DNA TGCGCCAGCAGCCCAGGTTCGACAGATACGCAGTATTTT. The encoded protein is CASSPGSTDTQYF.